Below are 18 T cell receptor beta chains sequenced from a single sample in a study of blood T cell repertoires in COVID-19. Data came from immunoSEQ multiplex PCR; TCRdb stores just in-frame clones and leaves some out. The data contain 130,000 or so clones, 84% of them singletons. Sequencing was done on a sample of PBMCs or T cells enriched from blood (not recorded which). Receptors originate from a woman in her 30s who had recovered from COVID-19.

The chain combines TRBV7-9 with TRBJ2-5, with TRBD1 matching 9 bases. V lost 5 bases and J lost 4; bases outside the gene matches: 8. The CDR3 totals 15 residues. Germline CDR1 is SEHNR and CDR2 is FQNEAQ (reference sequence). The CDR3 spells CASSPGDRDVETQYF. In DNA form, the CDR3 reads TGTGCCAGCAGCCCAGGGGACAGGGACGTAGAGACCCAGTACTTC.

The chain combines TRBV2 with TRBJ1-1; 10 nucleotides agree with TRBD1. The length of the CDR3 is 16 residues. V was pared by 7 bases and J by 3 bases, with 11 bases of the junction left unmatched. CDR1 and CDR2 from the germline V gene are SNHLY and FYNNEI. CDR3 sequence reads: CASTRDRGSAYTEAFF. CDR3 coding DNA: TGTGCCAGCACCCGGGACAGGGGCAGTGCCTACACTGAAGCTTTCTTT.

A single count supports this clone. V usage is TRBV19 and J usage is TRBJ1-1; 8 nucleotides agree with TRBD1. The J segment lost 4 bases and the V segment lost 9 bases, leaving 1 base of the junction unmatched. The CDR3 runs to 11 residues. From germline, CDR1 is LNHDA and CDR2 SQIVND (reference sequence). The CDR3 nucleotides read TGTGCCAGCGACAGGGGCACTGAAGCTTTCTTT. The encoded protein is CASDRGTEAFF.

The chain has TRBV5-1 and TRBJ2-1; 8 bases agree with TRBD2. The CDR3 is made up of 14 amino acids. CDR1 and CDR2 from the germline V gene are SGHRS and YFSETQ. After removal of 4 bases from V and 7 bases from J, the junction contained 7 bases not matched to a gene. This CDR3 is CASSHGTRNNEQFF. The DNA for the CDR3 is TGCGCCAGCAGCCACGGGACTAGAAATAATGAGCAGTTCTTC.

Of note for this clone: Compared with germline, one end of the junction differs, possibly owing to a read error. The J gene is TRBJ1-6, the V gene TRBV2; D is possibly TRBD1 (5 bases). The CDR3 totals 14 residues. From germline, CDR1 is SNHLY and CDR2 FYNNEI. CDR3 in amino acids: CASSKAGGESPLHF. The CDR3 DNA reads TGTGCCAGCAGTAAAGCGGGGGGGGAGTCACCCCTCCACTTT.

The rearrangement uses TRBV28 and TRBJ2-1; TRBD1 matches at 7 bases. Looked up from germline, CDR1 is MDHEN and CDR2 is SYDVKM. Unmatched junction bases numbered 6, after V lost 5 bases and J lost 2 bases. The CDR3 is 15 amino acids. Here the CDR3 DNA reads TGTGCCAGCAGTCCCCCACAGGGGACCTACAATGAGCAGTTCTTC. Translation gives CASSPPQGTYNEQFF.

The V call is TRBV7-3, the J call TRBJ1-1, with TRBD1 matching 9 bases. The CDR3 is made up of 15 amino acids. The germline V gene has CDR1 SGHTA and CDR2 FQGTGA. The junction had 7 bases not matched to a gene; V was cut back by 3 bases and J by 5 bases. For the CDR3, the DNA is TGTGCCAGCAGCTTCGGACAGGGGAGGAGGACTGAAGCTTTCTTT. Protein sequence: CASSFGQGRRTEAFF.

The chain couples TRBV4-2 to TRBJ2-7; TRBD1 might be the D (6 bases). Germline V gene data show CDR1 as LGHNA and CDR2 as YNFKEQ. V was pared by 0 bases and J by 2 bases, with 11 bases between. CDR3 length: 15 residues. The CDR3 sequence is CASSQDWGQTYEQYF. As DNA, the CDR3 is TGTGCCAGCAGCCAAGATTGGGGGCAAACCTACGAGCAGTACTTC.

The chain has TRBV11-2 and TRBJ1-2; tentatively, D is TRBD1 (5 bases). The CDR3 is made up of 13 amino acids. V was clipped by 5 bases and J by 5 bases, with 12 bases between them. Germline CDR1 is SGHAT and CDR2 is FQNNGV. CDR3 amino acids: CASSPQGEYGYTF. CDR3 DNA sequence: TGTGCCAGCAGCCCGCAAGGGGAATATGGCTACACCTTC.

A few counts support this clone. The CDR3 coding sequence is TGTGCCAGCAGTCAGGGGGCACCCCCCTCTGGGGCCAACGTCCTGACTTTC. This gives the protein CASSQGAPPSGANVLTF. The V and J genes are TRBV6-6 and TRBJ2-6; 8 positions agree with TRBD1. The CDR3 runs to 17 residues. J gave up 0 bases and V 5 bases, and 6 bases lay outside the gene matches. From germline, CDR1 is MNHNY and CDR2 SVGAGI (reference sequence).

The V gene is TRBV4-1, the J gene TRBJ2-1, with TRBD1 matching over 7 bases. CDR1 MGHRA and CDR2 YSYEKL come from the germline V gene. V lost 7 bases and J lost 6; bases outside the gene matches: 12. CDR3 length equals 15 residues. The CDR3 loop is CASKSSPGQSNEQFF. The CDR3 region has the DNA TGCGCCAGCAAAAGCTCACCGGGACAGAGCAATGAGCAGTTCTTC.

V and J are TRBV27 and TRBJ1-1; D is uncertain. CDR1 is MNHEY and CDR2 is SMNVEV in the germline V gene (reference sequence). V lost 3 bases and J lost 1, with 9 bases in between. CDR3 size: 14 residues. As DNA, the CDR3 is TGTGCCAGCAGTTTGGAGGGCCGGAACACTGAAGCTTTCTTT. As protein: CASSLEGRNTEAFF.

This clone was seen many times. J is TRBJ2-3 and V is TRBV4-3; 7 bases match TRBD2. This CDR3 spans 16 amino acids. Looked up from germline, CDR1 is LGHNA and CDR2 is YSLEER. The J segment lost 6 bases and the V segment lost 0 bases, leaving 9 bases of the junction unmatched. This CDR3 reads CASSQDQMGRGDTQYF. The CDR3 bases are TGCGCCAGCAGCCAAGATCAGATGGGGCGGGGGGATACGCAGTATTTT.

CDR3 amino acids: CASSLGRSGRAYEQYF. CDR3 coding DNA: TGCGCCAGCAGCTTGGGGCGGAGCGGGAGGGCCTACGAGCAGTACTTC. This chain connects TRBV5-1 to TRBJ2-7, with 10 bases lining up with TRBD2. Trimming cost V 0 bases and J 2 bases; bases outside gene matches: 5. The CDR3 length is 16 residues. Germline values: CDR1 SGHRS, CDR2 YFSETQ. The whole variable domain, remainder taken from reference TRBV5-1 and TRBJ2-7, is KAGVTQTPRYLIKTRGQQVTLSCSPISGHRSVSWYQQTPGQGLQFLFEYFSETQRNKGNFPGRFSGRQFSNSRSEMNVSTLELGDSALYLCASSLGRSGRAYEQYFGPGTRLTVT.

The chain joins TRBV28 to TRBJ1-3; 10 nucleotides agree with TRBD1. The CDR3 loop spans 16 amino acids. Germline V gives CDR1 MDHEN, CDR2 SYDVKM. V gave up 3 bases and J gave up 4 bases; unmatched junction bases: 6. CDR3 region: CASSLGTGAGGNTIYF. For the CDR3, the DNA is TGTGCCAGCAGTTTGGGGACAGGGGCAGGAGGAAACACCATATATTTT. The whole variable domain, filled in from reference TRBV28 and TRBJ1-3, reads DVKVTQSSRYLVKRTGEKVFLECVQDMDHENMFWYRQDPGLGLRLIYFSYDVKMKEKGDIPEGYSVSREKKERFSLILESASTNQTSMYLCASSLGTGAGGNTIYFGEGSWLTVV.

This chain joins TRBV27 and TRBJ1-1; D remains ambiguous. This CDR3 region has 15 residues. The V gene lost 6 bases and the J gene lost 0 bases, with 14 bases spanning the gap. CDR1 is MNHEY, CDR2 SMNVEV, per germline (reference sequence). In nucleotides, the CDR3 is TGTGCCAGCAGCCCCCGACTCGCCATGAACACTGAAGCTTTCTTT. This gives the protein CASSPRLAMNTEAFF.

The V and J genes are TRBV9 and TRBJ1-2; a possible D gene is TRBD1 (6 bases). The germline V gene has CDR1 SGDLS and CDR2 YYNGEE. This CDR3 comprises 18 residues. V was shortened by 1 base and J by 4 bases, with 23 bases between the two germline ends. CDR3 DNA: TGTGCCAGCAGCGTAAGCCCCCACGGCAGGGGTTCGGGCTATGGCTACACCTTC. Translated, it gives CASSVSPHGRGSGYGYTF.

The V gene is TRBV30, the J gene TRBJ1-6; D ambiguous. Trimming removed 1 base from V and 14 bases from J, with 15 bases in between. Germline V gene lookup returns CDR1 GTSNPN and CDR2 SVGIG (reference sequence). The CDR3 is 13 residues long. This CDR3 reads CAWSGSRLKALHF. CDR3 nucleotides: TGTGCCTGGAGTGGGTCCAGGTTGAAAGCCCTCCACTTT.